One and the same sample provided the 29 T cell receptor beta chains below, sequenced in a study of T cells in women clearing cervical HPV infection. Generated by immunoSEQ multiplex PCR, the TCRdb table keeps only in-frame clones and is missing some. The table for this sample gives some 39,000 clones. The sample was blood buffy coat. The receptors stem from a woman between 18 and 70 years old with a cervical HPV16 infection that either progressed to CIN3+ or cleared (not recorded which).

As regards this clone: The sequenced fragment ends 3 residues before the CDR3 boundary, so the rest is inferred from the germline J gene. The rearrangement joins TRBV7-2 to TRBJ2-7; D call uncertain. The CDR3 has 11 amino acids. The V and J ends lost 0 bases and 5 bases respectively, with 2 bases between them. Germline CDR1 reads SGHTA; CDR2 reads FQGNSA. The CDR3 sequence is CASSLANEQYF. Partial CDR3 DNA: TGTGCCAGCAGCTTAGCCAACGAG.

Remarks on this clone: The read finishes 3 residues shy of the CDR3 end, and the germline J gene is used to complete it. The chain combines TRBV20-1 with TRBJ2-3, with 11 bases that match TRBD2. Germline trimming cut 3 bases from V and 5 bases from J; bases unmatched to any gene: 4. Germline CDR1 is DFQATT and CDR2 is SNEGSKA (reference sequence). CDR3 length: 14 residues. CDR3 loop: CSASGTSGRDTQYF. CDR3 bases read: TGCAGTGCTAGCGGGACTAGCGGCCGAGATACG.

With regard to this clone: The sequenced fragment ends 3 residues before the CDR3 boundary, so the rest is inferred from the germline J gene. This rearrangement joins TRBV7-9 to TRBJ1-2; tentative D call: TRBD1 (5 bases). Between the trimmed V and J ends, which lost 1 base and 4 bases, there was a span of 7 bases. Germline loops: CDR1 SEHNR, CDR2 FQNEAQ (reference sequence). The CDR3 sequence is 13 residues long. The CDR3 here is CASSLGGLYGYTF. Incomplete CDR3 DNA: TGTGCCAGCAGCTTAGGGGGCCTCTATGGC.

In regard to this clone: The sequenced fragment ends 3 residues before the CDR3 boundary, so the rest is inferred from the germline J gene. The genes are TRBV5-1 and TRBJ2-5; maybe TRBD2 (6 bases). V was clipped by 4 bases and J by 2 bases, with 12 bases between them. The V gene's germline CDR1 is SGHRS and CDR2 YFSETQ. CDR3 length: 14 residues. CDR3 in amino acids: CASSRLERQETQYF. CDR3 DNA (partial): TGCGCCAGCAGCAGACTAGAGCGACAAGAGACC. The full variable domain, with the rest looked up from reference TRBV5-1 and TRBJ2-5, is KAGVTQTPRYLIKTRGQQVTLSCSPISGHRSVSWYQQTPGQGLQFLFEYFSETQRNKGNFPGRFSGRQFSNSRSEMNVSTLELGDSALYLCASSRLERQETQYFGPGTRLLVL.

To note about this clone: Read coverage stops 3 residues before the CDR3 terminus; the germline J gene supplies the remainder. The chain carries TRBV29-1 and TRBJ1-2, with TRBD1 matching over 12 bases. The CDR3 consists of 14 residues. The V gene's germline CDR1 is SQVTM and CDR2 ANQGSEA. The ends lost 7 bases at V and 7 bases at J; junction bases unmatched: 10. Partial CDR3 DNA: TGCAGCGACGCAGGGACAGGGGGCATGGGTGGC. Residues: CSDAGTGGMGG. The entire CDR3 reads CSDAGTGGMGGYTF.

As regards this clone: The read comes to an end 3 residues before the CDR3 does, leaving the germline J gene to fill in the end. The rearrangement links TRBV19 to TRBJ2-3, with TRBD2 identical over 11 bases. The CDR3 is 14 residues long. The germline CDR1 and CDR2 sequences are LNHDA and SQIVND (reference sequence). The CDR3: CASRGLAGGPTQYF. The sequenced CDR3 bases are TGTGCCAGTAGAGGCCTAGCGGGGGGCCCAACG.

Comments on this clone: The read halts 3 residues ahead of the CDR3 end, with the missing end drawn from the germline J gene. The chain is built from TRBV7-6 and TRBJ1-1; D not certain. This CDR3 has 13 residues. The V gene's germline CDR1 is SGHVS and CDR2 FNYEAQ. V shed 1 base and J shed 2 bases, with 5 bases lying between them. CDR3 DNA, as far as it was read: TGTGCCAGCAGCTTAGGACAAAACACTGAA. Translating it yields CASSLGQNTE. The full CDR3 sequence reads CASSLGQNTEAFF.

The covered CDR3 bases are TGTGCCAGCAGCCAAACGGACAGGGGGCGCGCTAACTATGGC. The encoded protein is CASSQTDRGRANYG. The CDR3 as a whole reads CASSQTDRGRANYGYTF. The V call is TRBV28, the J call TRBJ1-2, with 11 bases that match TRBD1. The observed sequence ends 3 residues before the CDR3 terminus, with the missing tail filled in from the germline J gene. Looked up from germline, CDR1 is MDHEN and CDR2 is SYDVKM. The CDR3 consists of 17 residues. Losses at the gene ends were 6 bases for V and 0 bases for J; bases not matched to a gene: 9.

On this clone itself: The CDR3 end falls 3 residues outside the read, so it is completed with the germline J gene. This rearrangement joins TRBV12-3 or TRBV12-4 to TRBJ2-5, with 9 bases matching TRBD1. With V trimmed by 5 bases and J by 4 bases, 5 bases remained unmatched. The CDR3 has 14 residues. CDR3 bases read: TGTGCCAGCAGTCTGACAGGGGGGGCAGAGACC. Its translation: CASSLTGGAET. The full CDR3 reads CASSLTGGAETQYF.

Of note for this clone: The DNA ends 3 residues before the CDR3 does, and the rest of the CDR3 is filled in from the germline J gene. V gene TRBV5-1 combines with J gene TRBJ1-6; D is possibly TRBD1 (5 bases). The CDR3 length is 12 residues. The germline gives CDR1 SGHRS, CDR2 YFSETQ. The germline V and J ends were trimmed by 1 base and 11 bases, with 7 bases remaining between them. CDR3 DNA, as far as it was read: TGCGCCAGCAGCTTGCAGGGTCCACCC. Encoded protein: CASSLQGPP. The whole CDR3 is CASSLQGPPLHF.

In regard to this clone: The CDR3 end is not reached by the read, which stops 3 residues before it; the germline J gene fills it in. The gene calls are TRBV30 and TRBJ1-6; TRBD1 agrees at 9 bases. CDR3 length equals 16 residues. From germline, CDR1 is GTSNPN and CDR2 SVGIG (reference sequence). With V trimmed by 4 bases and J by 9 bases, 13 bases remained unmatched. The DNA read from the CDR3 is TGTGCCTGGACCCGCGGGCCGGGACAGGGAGGTTCACCC. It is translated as CAWTRGPGQGGSP. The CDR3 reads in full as CAWTRGPGQGGSPLHF.

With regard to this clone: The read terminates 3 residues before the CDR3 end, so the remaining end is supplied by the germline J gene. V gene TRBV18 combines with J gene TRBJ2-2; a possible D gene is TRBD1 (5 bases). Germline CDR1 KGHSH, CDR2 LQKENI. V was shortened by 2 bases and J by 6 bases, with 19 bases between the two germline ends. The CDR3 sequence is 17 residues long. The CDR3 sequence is CASSPIAFSGLPGELFF. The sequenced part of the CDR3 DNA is TGTGCCAGCTCACCAATCGCTTTCTCAGGGCTTCCCGGGGAG.

The CDR3 bases that were read are TGTGCCAGCAGTGAGTCAGGCGAG. Its protein product is CASSESGE. The full CDR3 reads CASSESGEQYF. This sequence joins TRBV2 and TRBJ2-7; D ambiguous. With the read ending 3 residues before the CDR3 end, the germline J gene is used to fill in that end. Looked up from germline, CDR1 is SNHLY and CDR2 is FYNNEI. Trimming took off 3 bases at V and 6 bases at J, with 6 bases between the two ends. The length of the CDR3 is 11 residues.

The CDR3 spells CSARDMSGSLDTGELFF. The sequenced CDR3 bases are TGCAGTGCTAGAGATATGAGCGGGAGTCTGGATACCGGGGAG. This sequence joins TRBV20-1 and TRBJ2-2, with 8 nucleotides matching TRBD2. The DNA ends 3 residues before the CDR3 does, and the rest of the CDR3 is filled in from the germline J gene. CDR1 DFQATT and CDR2 SNEGSKA come from the germline V gene (reference sequence). This CDR3 has 17 residues. V shed 0 bases and J 5 bases; nucleotides not matched to a gene: 11.

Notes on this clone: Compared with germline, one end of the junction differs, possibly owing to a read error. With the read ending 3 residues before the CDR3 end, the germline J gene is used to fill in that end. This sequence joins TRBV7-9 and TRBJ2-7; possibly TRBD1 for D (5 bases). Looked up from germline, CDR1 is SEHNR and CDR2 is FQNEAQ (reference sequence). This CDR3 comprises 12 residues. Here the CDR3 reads CSSSLHDSEQYF. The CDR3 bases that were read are TGTTCCAGCAGCTTACATGACAGCGAG.

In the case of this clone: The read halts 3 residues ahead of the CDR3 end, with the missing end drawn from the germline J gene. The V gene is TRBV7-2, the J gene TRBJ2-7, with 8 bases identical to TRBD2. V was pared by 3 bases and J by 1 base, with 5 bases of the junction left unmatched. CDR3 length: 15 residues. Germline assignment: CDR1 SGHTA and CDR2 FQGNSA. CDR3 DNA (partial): TGTGCCAGCAGCTTCTCAAAGCGGGGGTCCTACGAG. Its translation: CASSFSKRGSYE. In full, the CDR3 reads CASSFSKRGSYEQYF.

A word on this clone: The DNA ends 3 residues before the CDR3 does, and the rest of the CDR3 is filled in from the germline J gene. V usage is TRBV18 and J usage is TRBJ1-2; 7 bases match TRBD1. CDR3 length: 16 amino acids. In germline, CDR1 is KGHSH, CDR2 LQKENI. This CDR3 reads CASSPVFRGSWDDYTF. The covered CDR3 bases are TGTGCCAGCTCACCGGTCTTCAGGGGGAGTTGGGATGAC.

CDR3 bases read: TGTGCCAGCCGCGCCGACAGGGTCAACGAG. This codes for CASRADRVNE. The whole CDR3 region reads CASRADRVNEQYF. This chain joins TRBV7-2 and TRBJ2-7; 7 positions agree with TRBD1. The CDR3 extends 3 residues past the end of the read, so its final part is completed from the germline J gene. With V trimmed by 8 bases and J by 5 bases, 9 bases remained unmatched. Germline values: CDR1 SGHTA, CDR2 FQGNSA. The CDR3 extends over 13 amino acids. Complete variable domain (other parts from reference TRBV7-2 and TRBJ2-7): GAGVSQSPSNKVTEKGKDVELRCDPISGHTALYWYRQSLGQGLEFLIYFQGNSAPDKSGLPSDRFSAERTGGSVSTLTIQRTQQEDSAVYLCASRADRVNEQYFGPGTRLTVT.

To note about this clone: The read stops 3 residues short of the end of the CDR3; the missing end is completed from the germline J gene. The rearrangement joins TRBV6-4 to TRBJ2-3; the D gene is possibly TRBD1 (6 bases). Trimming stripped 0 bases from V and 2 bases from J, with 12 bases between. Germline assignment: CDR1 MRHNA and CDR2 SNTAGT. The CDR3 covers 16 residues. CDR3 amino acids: CASSDSPDSYTDTQYF. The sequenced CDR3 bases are TGTGCCAGCAGTGACTCGCCGGACAGTTACACAGATACG.

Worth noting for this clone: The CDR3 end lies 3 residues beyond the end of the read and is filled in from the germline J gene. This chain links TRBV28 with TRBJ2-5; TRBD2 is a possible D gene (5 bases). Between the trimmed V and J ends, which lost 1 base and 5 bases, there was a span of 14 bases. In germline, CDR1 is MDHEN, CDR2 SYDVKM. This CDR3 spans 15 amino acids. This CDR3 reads CASSLLGAGGETQYF. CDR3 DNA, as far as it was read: TGTGCCAGCAGTTTATTGGGCGCGGGTGGGGAGACC.

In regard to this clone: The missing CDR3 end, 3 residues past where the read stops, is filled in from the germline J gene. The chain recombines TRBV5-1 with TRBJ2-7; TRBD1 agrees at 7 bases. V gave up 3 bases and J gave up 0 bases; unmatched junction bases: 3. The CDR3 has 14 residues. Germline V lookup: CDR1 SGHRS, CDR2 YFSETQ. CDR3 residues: CASSSGQTSYEQYF. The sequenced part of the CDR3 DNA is TGCGCCAGCAGCTCGGGACAGACCTCCTACGAG.

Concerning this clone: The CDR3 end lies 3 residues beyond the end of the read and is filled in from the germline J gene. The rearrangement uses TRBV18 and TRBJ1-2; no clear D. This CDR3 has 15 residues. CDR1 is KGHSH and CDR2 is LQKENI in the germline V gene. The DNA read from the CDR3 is TGTGCCAGCTCACCGAGTGGCGTTAGCTCCTACGAC. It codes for CASSPSGVSSYD. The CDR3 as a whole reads CASSPSGVSSYDYTF.

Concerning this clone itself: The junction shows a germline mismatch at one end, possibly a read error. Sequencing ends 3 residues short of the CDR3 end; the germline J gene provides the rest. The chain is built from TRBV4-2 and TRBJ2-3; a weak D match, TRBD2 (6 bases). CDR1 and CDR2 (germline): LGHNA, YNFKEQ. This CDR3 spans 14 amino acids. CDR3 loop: CASSPGLLTDTQYF. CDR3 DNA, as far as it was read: TGCGCCAGCAGCCCGGGACTCCTCACAGATACG.

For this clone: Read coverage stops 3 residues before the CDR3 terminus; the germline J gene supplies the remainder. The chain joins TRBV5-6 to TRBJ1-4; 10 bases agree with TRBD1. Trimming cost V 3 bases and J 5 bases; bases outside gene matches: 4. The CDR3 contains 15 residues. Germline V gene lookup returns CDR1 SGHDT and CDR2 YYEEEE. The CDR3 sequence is CASSSKDRGNEKLFF. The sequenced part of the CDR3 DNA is TGTGCCAGCAGCTCTAAGGACAGGGGGAATGAAAAA.

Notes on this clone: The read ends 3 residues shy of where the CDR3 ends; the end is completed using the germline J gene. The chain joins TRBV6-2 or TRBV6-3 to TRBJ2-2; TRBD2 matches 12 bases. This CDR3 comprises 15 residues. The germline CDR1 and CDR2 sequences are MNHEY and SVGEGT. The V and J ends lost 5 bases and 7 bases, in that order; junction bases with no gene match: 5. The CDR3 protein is CASSRLAGEVGELFF. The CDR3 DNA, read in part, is TGTGCCAGCAGTCGACTAGCGGGAGAGGTCGGGGAG.

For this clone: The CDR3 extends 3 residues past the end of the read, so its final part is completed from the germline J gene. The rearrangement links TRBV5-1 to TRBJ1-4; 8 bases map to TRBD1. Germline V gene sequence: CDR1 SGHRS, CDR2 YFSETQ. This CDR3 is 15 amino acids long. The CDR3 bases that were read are TGCGCCAGCAGCCGCTCGGGACAGGATAATTCACCA. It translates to CASSRSGQDNSP. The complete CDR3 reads CASSRSGQDNSPLFF.

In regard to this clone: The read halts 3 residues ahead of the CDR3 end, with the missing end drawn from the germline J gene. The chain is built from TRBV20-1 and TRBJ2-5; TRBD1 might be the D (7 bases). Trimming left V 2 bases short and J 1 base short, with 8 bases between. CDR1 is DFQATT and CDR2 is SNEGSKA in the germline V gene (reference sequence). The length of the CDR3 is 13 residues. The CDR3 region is CSARQGGQETQYF. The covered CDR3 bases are TGCAGTGCTAGACAGGGGGGCCAAGAGACC.

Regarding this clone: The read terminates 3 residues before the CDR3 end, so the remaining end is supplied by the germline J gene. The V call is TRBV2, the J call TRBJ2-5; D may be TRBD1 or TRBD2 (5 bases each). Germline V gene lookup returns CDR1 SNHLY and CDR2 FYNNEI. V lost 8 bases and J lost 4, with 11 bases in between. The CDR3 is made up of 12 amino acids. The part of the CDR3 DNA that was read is TGTGCCAGCCGTACAGGAGGAGAGACC. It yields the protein CASRTGGET. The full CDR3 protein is CASRTGGETQYF.

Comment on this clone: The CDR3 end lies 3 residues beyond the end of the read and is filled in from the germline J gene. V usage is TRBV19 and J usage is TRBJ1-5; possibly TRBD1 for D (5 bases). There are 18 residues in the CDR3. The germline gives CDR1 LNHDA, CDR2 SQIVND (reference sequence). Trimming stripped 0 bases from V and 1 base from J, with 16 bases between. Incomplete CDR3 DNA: TGTGCCAGTAGTATAGATCTTGAGGCAGGGTTGAGCAATCAGCCC. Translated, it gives CASSIDLEAGLSNQP. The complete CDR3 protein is CASSIDLEAGLSNQPQHF.